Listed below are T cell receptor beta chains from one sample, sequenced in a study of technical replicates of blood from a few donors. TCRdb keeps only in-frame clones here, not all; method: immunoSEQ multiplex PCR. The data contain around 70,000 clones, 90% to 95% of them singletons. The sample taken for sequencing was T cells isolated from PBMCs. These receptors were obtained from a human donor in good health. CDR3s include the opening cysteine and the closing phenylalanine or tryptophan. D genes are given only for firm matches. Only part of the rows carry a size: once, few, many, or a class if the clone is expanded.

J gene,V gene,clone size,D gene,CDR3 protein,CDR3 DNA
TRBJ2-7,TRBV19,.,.,CASSSYEHYEQYF,TGTGCCAGTAGTAGTTACGAGCACTACGAGCAGTACTTC
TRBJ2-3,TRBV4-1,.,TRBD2,CASSRGEGLAGTDTQYF,TGCGCCAGCAGCCGGGGGGAAGGACTAGCGGGCACAGATACGCAGTATTTT
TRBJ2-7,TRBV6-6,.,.,CASSYSTGDSYEQYF,TGTGCCAGCAGTTACTCGACTGGAGATAGTTACGAGCAGTACTTC
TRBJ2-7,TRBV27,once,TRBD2,CASSFLAGPYEQYF,TGTGCCAGCAGTTTCTTAGCGGGACCGTACGAGCAGTACTTC
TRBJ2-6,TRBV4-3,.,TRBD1,CASSQEGTGTGANVLTF,TGCGCCAGCAGCCAAGAAGGGACAGGCACTGGGGCCAACGTCCTGACTTTC
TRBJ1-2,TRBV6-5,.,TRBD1,CASSTLQGIYGYTF,TGTGCCAGCAGTACCCTACAGGGGATCTATGGCTACACCTTC
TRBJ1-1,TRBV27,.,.,CASRPLGGETEAFF,TGTGCCAGCAGACCTCTGGGGGGGGAAACTGAAGCTTTCTTT
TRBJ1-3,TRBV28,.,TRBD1,CASKGTGTGNTIYF,TGTGCCAGCAAAGGGACAGGGACTGGAAACACCATATATTTT
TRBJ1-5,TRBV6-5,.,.,CASSGTLTNQPQHF,TGTGCCAGCAGTGGGACACTAACTAATCAGCCCCAGCATTTT
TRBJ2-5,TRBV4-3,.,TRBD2,CASSHDLAGELRETQYF,TGCGCCAGCAGCCATGACCTAGCGGGAGAACTGCGAGAGACCCAGTACTTC
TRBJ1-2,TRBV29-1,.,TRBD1,CSVGETGVTGYTF,TGCAGCGTTGGGGAAACAGGGGTCACTGGCTACACCTTC
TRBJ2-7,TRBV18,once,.,CASSPPAGAPYEQYF,TGTGCCAGCTCACCACCGGCGGGGGCCCCTTACGAGCAGTACTTC
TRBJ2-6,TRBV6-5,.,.,CASSRGISGANVLTF,TGTGCCAGCAGTCGGGGAATCTCTGGGGCCAACGTCCTGACTTTC
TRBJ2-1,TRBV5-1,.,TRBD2,CASSRGGGHSYNEQFF,TGCGCCAGCAGCCGTGGGGGAGGGCACTCCTACAATGAGCAGTTCTTC
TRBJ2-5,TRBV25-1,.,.,CASSELTRETQYF,TGTGCCAGCAGTGAATTAACCAGGGAGACCCAGTACTTC
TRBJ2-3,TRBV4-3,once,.,CASSQVGPGGEDADTQYF,TGCGCCAGCAGCCAAGTGGGACCGGGGGGCGAGGACGCAGATACGCAGTATTTT
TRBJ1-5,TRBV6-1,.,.,CASSERMRQPQHF,TGTGCCAGCAGTGAGAGGATGCGGCAGCCCCAGCATTTT
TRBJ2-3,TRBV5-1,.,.,CASSFHGSRFPDTQYF,TGCGCCAGCAGCTTTCACGGGAGCAGATTTCCCGATACGCAGTATTTT
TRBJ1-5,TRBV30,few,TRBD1,CAWSPDRGQPQHF,TGTGCCTGGAGTCCTGACAGGGGTCAGCCCCAGCATTTT
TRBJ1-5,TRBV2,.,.,CASAGRRANQPQHF,TGTGCCAGCGCAGGCAGGAGGGCCAATCAGCCCCAGCATTTT
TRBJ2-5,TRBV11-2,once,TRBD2,CASSRSSGKETQYF,TGTGCCAGCAGCCGAAGTAGCGGGAAGGAGACCCAGTACTTC
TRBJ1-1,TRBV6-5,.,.,CASRIERNTEAFF,TGTGCCAGCAGAATAGAACGGAACACTGAAGCTTTCTTT
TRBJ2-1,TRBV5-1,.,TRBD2,CASSLSPAGGGNEQFF,TGCGCCAGCAGCTTGTCCCCAGCGGGAGGGGGAAATGAGCAGTTCTTC
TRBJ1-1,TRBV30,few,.,CAWNGVMNTEAFF,TGTGCCTGGAACGGTGTCATGAACACTGAAGCTTTCTTT
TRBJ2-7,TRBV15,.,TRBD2,CATCSSGSSNEQYF,TGTGCCACCTGTAGTAGCGGGAGCTCCAACGAGCAGTACTTC
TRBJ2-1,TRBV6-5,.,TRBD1,CASNPGWTGINEQFF,TGTGCCAGCAACCCGGGGTGGACAGGGATTAATGAGCAGTTCTTC